The sequence of this TCR beta chain was determined in a study of T cell changes during pregnancy in multiple sclerosis. Germline lookup yields CDR1 PRHDT and CDR2 FYEKMQ (reference sequence). CDR3 length: 19 amino acids. V was pared by 2 bases and J by 0 bases, with 22 bases between. Some clones are missing from TCRdb's copy, which holds only in-frame ones; the method was immunoSEQ multiplex PCR. The data show approximately 110,000 clones, roughly nine tenths seen once. The sequenced sample was peripheral blood, obtained in the third trimester of pregnancy. The genes are TRBV13 and TRBJ1-1, with a possible D match to TRBD1 (6 bases). This TCR was recovered from a female donor with multiple sclerosis, enrolled in a pregnancy study. The CDR3 nucleotides are TGTGCCAGCAGCTTATTATTCAGGGGCAGTCAACGAATGAACACTGAAGCTTTCTTT. It translates to CASSLLFRGSQRMNTEAFF.